The entry below describes one TCR beta chain. Its target is unknown. Preparation of the TCRbeta library was carried out with unique molecular identifiers. Each CDR3 protein is one row after TCRdb ran MiXCR on the PCR reads. The repertoire holds 350,000 to 500,000 distinct CDR3 sequences, with roughly 43% as singletons. These data come from a study of T-cell reconstitution after alpha-beta-depleted transplantation in children. Study-level results: Fresh T-cell production supplied most of the T-cell counts and diversity seen one year after transplant. It was reported that alpha-beta T cells came from several hundred expanded graft clones (about two months after transplant).

This CDR3 contains 14 residues. CDR1 is DFQATT and CDR2 is SNEGSKA in the germline V gene (reference sequence). V was pared by 3 bases and J by 5 bases, with 17 bases between. The specimen comprised PBMCs, sampled before TCRalphabeta/CD19-depleted stem cell transplant. This receptor was identified in a girl under 10 years old with aplastic anemia, due to receive a stem cell transplant. The chain uses TRBV20-1 and TRBJ2-7; no clear D gene. Written as DNA, the CDR3 is TGCAGTGCTAGGGGATCCGCAGACTCACACGAGCAGTACTTC. As protein: CSARGSADSHEQYF.